One sample yielded the 21 T cell receptor beta chains listed below, sequenced in a study of T cell repertoires in cytomegalovirus infection. TCRdb reprocessed the reads with MiXCR, giving one entry per CDR3 protein. This sample has 650,000 to 900,000 distinct CDR3 sequences, with about 33% found just once. These receptors' targets are unknown. The source material was cultured CD8+ T cells from PBMCs, sampled from culture after CMV antigen stimulation. The receptors come from a human donor in good health (CMV status not recorded). Some clones in this sample may be carry-over from other donors' samples.

The chain joins TRBV4-3 to TRBJ2-5; possibly TRBD1 or TRBD2 for D (6 bases each). The CDR3 loop spans 17 amino acids. V lost 0 bases and J lost 5, with 19 bases in between. Germline CDR1 reads LGHNA; CDR2 reads YSLEER. The CDR3 loop reads CASSQDWIGGGGETQYF. DNA of the CDR3: TGCGCCAGCAGCCAAGATTGGATAGGGGGAGGAGGGGAGACCCAGTACTTC.

A few counts support this clonotype. This chain links TRBV28 with TRBJ2-4; D call uncertain. CDR1 is MDHEN, CDR2 SYDVKM, per germline. The V and J ends lost 1 base and 5 bases respectively, with 9 bases between them. This CDR3 comprises 14 residues. CDR3 in amino acids: CASSLLGPENIQYF. In DNA, the CDR3 is TGTGCCAGCAGTTTATTAGGGCCAGAAAACATTCAGTACTTC. The complete variable domain, with remaining parts taken from reference TRBV28 and TRBJ2-4, reads DVKVTQSSRYLVKRTGEKVFLECVQDMDHENMFWYRQDPGLGLRLIYFSYDVKMKEKGDIPEGYSVSREKKERFSLILESASTNQTSMYLCASSLLGPENIQYFGAGTRLSVL.

The table lists this clonotype with many counts. V is TRBV7-9 and J is TRBJ2-1; 12 nucleotides agree with TRBD2. Germline V gene sequence: CDR1 SEHNR, CDR2 FQNEAQ (reference sequence). The CDR3 consists of 17 residues. With V trimmed by 5 bases and J by 3 bases, 8 bases remained unmatched. This CDR3 is CASSDTSGGLYYNEQFF. CDR3 nucleotides: TGTGCCAGCAGCGATACTAGCGGGGGGCTTTACTACAATGAGCAGTTCTTC. Based on the CDR3 plus reference TRBV7-9 and TRBJ2-1, the full variable domain is DTGVSQNPRHKITKRGQNVTFRCDPISEHNRLYWYRQTLGQGPEFLTYFQNEAQLEKSRLLSDRFSAERPKGSFSTLEIQRTEQGDSAMYLCASSDTSGGLYYNEQFFGPGTRLTVL.

In this sample, this clonotype turned up a few times. The rearrangement uses TRBV5-1 and TRBJ1-2; D gene ambiguous. V lost 6 bases and J 3 bases, leaving 12 bases between the germline ends. The length of the CDR3 is 13 residues. The germline CDR1 and CDR2 sequences are SGHRS and YFSETQ. The CDR3 region is CASTLGPDYGYTF. In nucleotides, the CDR3 is TGCGCCAGCACCCTCGGGCCCGACTATGGCTACACCTTC.

This clonotype has just a few counts. An end of the junction does not agree with germline; a read error may underlie this. The gene calls are TRBV7-7 and TRBJ2-5; the match to TRBD1 covers 8 bases. CDR3 size: 15 residues. Germline V gene lookup returns CDR1 SSHAT and CDR2 FNYEAQ (reference sequence). The CDR3 loop reads CASSATTGDVETQYF. CDR3 sequence (DNA): TGTGCTAGCAGCGCCACGACAGGGGACGTGGAGACCCAGTACTTC.

The table lists this clonotype with a few counts. V gene TRBV28 combines with J gene TRBJ1-5, with no clear D. Trimming stripped 3 bases from V and 0 bases from J, with 15 bases between. The CDR3 totals 17 residues. Germline V gene sequence: CDR1 MDHEN, CDR2 SYDVKM. CDR3 DNA: TGTGCCAGCAGTTTCGGACCCGACCCGGGTAGCAATCAGCCCCAGCATTTT. Protein: CASSFGPDPGSNQPQHF.

The chain has TRBV20-1 and TRBJ1-5; TRBD1 matches at 7 bases. With 5 bases clipped from V and 0 bases from J, the junction kept 10 bases outside the gene matches. CDR1 is DFQATT, CDR2 SNEGSKA, per germline (reference sequence). This CDR3 contains 16 residues. The CDR3 loop reads CSAPPGQFYSNQPQHF. As DNA, the CDR3 is TGCAGTGCTCCTCCGGGACAGTTTTATAGCAATCAGCCCCAGCATTTT.

The CDR3 sequence: CASSPGTVVTYEQYV. In DNA, the CDR3 is TGTGCCAGCAGTCCCGGGACAGTTGTCACCTACGAGCAGTACGTC. The chain couples TRBV5-6 to TRBJ2-7; 7 nucleotides agree with TRBD1. The CDR3 runs to 15 residues. V trimming: 5 bases; J trimming: 2 bases; junction bases outside the gene matches: 10. Germline CDR1 and CDR2: SGHDT and YYEEEE.

This clonotype was detected ten times or more. The chain combines TRBV7-2 with TRBJ1-1; 8 bases are a match to TRBD1. The germline gives CDR1 SGHTA, CDR2 FQGNSA. The junction had 11 bases not matched to a gene; V was cut back by 6 bases and J by 5 bases. The CDR3 covers 15 residues. The CDR3 spells CASSWGAGGRTEAFF. The CDR3 DNA follows: TGTGCCAGCAGTTGGGGGGCAGGGGGCAGGACTGAAGCTTTCTTT.

This clonotype occurred a few times. The J gene is TRBJ2-5, the V gene TRBV7-9, with TRBD2 matching over 7 bases. The CDR3 loop spans 15 amino acids. Germline V gene lookup returns CDR1 SEHNR and CDR2 FQNEAQ (reference sequence). The V gene end was trimmed by 1 base and the J gene end by 4 bases; junction bases not matched to a gene: 6. The CDR3 DNA sequence: TGTGCCAGCAGCTTAGTACGGGGGGTGATAGAGACCCAGTACTTC. Encoded protein: CASSLVRGVIETQYF.

The rearrangement uses TRBV7-6 and TRBJ1-3; no firm D call. Germline CDR1 reads SGHVS; CDR2 reads FNYEAQ. The CDR3 contains 17 residues. The V gene lost 1 base and the J gene lost 2 bases, with 15 bases spanning the gap. As DNA, the CDR3 is TGTGCCAGCAGCTTAGAGAGTAGGGCCATTCCTGGAAACACCATATATTTT. Protein sequence: CASSLESRAIPGNTIYF.

This chain links TRBV6-1 with TRBJ2-7; 7 bases line up with TRBD2. J gave up 7 bases and V 0 bases, and 12 bases lay outside the gene matches. The CDR3 is made up of 16 amino acids. In germline, CDR1 is MNHNS, CDR2 SASEGT. CDR3 sequence reads: CASSEARGAGVGEQYF. CDR3 DNA: TGTGCCAGCAGTGAAGCCCGTGGGGCGGGGGTGGGGGAGCAGTACTTC.

The V call is TRBV10-3, the J call TRBJ2-1, with TRBD1 matching over 8 bases. CDR1 and CDR2 from the germline V gene are ENHRY and SYGVKD. Trimming at V came to 9 bases and at J to 7 bases, leaving 14 bases not matched to a gene. The CDR3 runs to 15 residues. DNA of the CDR3: TGTGCCATGAGGGGGACTCAGGGGGCCCAGAATGAGCAGTTCTTC. It translates to CAMRGTQGAQNEQFF.

This clonotype has only a few counts. The chain has TRBV7-4 and TRBJ1-2; D uncertain. The V and J ends lost 5 bases and 4 bases respectively, with 17 bases between them. The CDR3 length is 15 residues. Germline loops: CDR1 SGHVT, CDR2 SQSDAQ. In nucleotides, the CDR3 is TGTGCCAGCAGCCTCCCTCGGGGAAATCGCTATGGCTACACCTTC. Translating gives CASSLPRGNRYGYTF.

This clonotype was recorded at least ten times. The chain carries TRBV7-6 and TRBJ2-1; 12 bases are a match to TRBD2. The CDR3 is 14 amino acids. Germline CDR1 reads SGHVS; CDR2 reads FNYEAQ. V lost 5 bases to trimming and J lost 7 bases; unmatched junction nucleotides: 3. The CDR3 coding sequence is TGTGCCAGCAGCCCTAGCGGGGGGGGGAATGAGCAGTTCTTC. Translating gives CASSPSGGGNEQFF.

There are a few counts of this clonotype. This chain links TRBV19 with TRBJ1-2, with D possibly TRBD1 on 5 matching bases. This CDR3 has 13 residues. Germline V gene data show CDR1 as LNHDA and CDR2 as SQIVND (reference sequence). V lost 3 bases to trimming and J lost 7 bases, with 12 bases between them. The DNA for the CDR3 is TGTGCCAGTAGTATCGGACAAGGACGTGGCTACACCTTC. Translated: CASSIGQGRGYTF.

The genes are TRBV11-3 and TRBJ2-1; 7 bases agree with TRBD1. The CDR3 has 15 residues. Germline trimming cut 1 base from V and 9 bases from J; bases unmatched to any gene: 9. The germline V gene has CDR1 SGHNT and CDR2 YENEEA. CDR3 DNA: TGTGCCAGCAGCTTAGGGGACAGTAATTATGGTGAGCAGTTCTTC. Protein sequence: CASSLGDSNYGEQFF.

The chain combines TRBV4-1 with TRBJ2-7; 8 bases fit TRBD2. CDR3 length: 15 residues. Looked up from germline, CDR1 is MGHRA and CDR2 is YSYEKL. Unmatched junction bases numbered 4, after V lost 1 base and J lost 2 bases. The CDR3 DNA is TGCGCCAGCAGCCAAGTCTTAGCGGGGACCTACGAGCAGTACGTC. Translating it yields CASSQVLAGTYEQYV.

This clonotype was recorded a few times. The chain uses TRBV28 and TRBJ2-3; 12 bases fit TRBD1. The V segment lost 4 bases and the J segment 0 bases; nucleotides outside the gene matches: 5. Germline CDR1 MDHEN, CDR2 SYDVKM. The CDR3 spans 17 residues. The CDR3 region has the DNA TGTGCCAGCAGTTCCCGGGACAGGGGGCTGAGCACAGATACGCAGTATTTT. Translation gives CASSSRDRGLSTDTQYF.

V usage is TRBV7-6 and J usage is TRBJ2-5; 8 bases fit TRBD2. In germline, CDR1 is SGHVS, CDR2 FNYEAQ. CDR3 length: 14 amino acids. Trimming removed 5 bases from V and 5 bases from J; junction bases left unmatched: 7. CDR3 protein: CASSDSSGEETQYF. The DNA of the CDR3 is TGTGCCAGCAGCGACAGTAGCGGGGAGGAGACCCAGTACTTC.

The chain recombines TRBV2 with TRBJ1-3; no definite D call. Trimming pared 10 bases from V and 0 bases from J, leaving 4 bases between. This CDR3 contains 11 residues. In germline, CDR1 is SNHLY, CDR2 FYNNEI. CDR3: CAINSGNTIYF. CDR3 in DNA: TGTGCCATTAACTCTGGAAACACCATATATTTT.